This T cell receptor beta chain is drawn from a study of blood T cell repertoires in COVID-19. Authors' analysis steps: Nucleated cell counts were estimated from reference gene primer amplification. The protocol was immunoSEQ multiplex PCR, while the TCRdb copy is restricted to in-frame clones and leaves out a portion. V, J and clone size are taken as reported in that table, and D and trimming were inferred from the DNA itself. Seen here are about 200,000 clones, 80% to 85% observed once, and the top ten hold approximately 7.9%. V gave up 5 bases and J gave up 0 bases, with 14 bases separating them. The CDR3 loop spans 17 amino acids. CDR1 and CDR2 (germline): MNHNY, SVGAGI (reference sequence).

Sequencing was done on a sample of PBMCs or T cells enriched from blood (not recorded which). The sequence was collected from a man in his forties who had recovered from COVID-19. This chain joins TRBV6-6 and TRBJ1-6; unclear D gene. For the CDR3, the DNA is TGTGCCAGCAGTCCGTGGCGGGAAAGCTCCTATAATTCACCCCTCCACTTT. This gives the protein CASSPWRESSYNSPLHF.